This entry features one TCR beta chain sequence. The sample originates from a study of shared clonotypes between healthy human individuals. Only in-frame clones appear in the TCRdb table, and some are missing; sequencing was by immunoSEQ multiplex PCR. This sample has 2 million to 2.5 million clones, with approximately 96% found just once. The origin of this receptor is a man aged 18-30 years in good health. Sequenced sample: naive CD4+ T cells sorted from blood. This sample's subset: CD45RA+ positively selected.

CDR3 amino acids: CASSPLQGKGQPQHF. CDR3 sequence (DNA): TGTGCCAGCTCACCACTACAGGGGAAAGGTCAGCCCCAGCATTTT. The chain uses TRBV18 and TRBJ1-5; TRBD1 aligns across 7 bases. The V segment lost 1 base and the J segment 6 bases; nucleotides outside the gene matches: 6. The CDR3 consists of 15 residues. CDR1 is KGHSH and CDR2 is LQKENI in the germline V gene.